This passage covers 11 T cell receptor beta chains from one sample sequenced in a study. Amplification of TRBV12-4/TRBJ1-2 clonotypes used adaptor-ligated barcode primers. TCRdb used MiXCR to reprocess the multiplex PCR reads, holding one entry per CDR3 protein. The table has more than 1,500 distinct CDR3 sequences, about 1.2% seen once. Specimen: naive CD4+ T cells sorted from blood. Subset given: naive CD4+ T cells, CD4+CD45RA+CD25-. These receptor sequences come from a female donor with breast cancer.

This clonotype turned up a few times. The chain recombines TRBV12-3 or TRBV12-4 with TRBJ1-2; D is unclear. This CDR3 region has 13 residues. V was shortened by 7 bases and J by 8 bases, with 17 bases between the two germline ends. The CDR3 region has the DNA TGTGCCAGCAACCAGCATAGACTAGAGGGCTACACCTTC. Protein sequence: CASNQHRLEGYTF.

In its sample, this clonotype ranks as medium-sized. The V and J genes are TRBV12-3 or TRBV12-4 and TRBJ1-2; 7 nucleotides match TRBD1. Losses at the gene ends were 7 bases for V and 5 bases for J; bases not matched to a gene: 13. CDR3 length: 15 amino acids. CDR3 in amino acids: CASTFPPGQRYGYTF. The CDR3 region has the DNA TGTGCCAGCACCTTTCCACCGGGACAGAGATATGGCTACACCTTC.

J is TRBJ1-2 and V is TRBV12-3 or TRBV12-4; TRBD1 matches 7 bases. The CDR3 sequence is 13 residues long. V lost 6 bases, J lost 2 bases, and 3 bases stayed unmatched. The CDR3 bases are TGTGCCAGCAGAAAGACAGGGAACTATGGCTACACCTTC. Translation: CASRKTGNYGYTF.

This clonotype was counted between two and nine times. V is TRBV12-3 or TRBV12-4 and J is TRBJ1-2; 7 nucleotides align to TRBD1. The ends lost 10 bases at V and 7 bases at J; junction bases unmatched: 12. The CDR3 sequence is 13 residues long. The CDR3 DNA reads as TGTGCCAAGTTCCTCCGGGACAGAAGTGGCTACACCTTC. Protein product: CAKFLRDRSGYTF.

This clonotype is large. CDR3 sequence (DNA): TGTGCCAGCAGCTCACGACAGGGACAGACCTATGGCTACACCTTC. Encoded protein: CASSSRQGQTYGYTF. J is TRBJ1-2 and V is TRBV12-3 or TRBV12-4; 7 bases line up with TRBD1. The V segment lost 6 bases and the J segment 4 bases; nucleotides outside the gene matches: 11. This CDR3 is built from 15 residues.

This clonotype was seen repeatedly, ten times or more. This chain uses TRBV12-3 or TRBV12-4 with TRBJ1-2; D not resolved. This CDR3 has 13 residues. V lost 2 bases, J lost 4 bases, and 8 bases lay in between. CDR3 loop: CASSLSDGYGYTF. CDR3 DNA sequence: TGTGCCAGCAGTTTATCTGACGGCTATGGCTACACCTTC.

This clonotype has a handful of counts. The chain links TRBV12-3 or TRBV12-4 to TRBJ1-2, with D maybe TRBD1 (6 bases). CDR3 length equals 12 residues. Trimming took off 6 bases at V and 4 bases at J, with 9 bases between the two ends. The CDR3 reads CASSRTAYGYTF. For the CDR3, the DNA is TGTGCCAGCAGCCGGACAGCCTATGGCTACACCTTC.

This clonotype is medium-sized. The rearrangement uses TRBV12-3 or TRBV12-4 and TRBJ1-2; D gene ambiguous. V lost 5 bases, J lost 6 bases, and 16 bases lay in between. The CDR3 totals 14 residues. The CDR3 region has the DNA TGTGCCAGCAGTAAGGAAGGGCGTGTTGATGGCTACACCTTC. Residues: CASSKEGRVDGYTF.

This clonotype is labeled medium-sized. This chain joins TRBV12-3 or TRBV12-4 and TRBJ1-2, with 7 positions matching TRBD1. V gave up 1 base and J gave up 5 bases; unmatched junction bases: 4. CDR3 length: 14 residues. The CDR3 reads CASSLGQGVYGYTF. CDR3 coding DNA: TGTGCCAGCAGTTTAGGACAGGGTGTATATGGCTACACCTTC.

In its sample, this clonotype is medium-sized. The chain recombines TRBV12-3 or TRBV12-4 with TRBJ1-2; D is ambiguous. Trimming shortened V by 7 bases and J by 8 bases, and 17 bases separated the two germline ends. The length of the CDR3 is 13 residues. CDR3 protein: CASTQLKLSGYTF. CDR3 DNA sequence: TGTGCCAGCACACAACTAAAGTTGAGCGGCTACACCTTC.

By share, this clonotype counts as large. This chain connects TRBV12-3 or TRBV12-4 to TRBJ1-2, with TRBD1 matching over 7 bases. This CDR3 region has 14 residues. Germline trimming cut 6 bases from V and 4 bases from J; bases unmatched to any gene: 8. CDR3: CASRIRRDSYGYTF. The DNA of the CDR3 is TGTGCCAGCAGGATTCGGCGGGACAGCTATGGCTACACCTTC.